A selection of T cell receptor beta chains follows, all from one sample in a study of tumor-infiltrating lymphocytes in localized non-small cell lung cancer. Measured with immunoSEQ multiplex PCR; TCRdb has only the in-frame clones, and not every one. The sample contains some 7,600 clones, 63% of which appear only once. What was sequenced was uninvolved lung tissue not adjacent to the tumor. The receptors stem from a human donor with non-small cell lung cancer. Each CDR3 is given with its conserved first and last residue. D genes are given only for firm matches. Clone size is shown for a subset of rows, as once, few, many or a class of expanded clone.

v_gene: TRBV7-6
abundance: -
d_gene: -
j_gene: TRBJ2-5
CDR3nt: TGTGCCAGCAGCCACCAAATAATGGAGACCCAGTACTTC
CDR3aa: CASSHQIMETQYF

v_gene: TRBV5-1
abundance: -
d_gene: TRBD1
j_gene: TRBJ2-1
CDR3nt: TGCGCCAGCAGCTCGGGACAGGGGGGCCTCTACAATGAGCAGTTCTTC
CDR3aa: CASSSGQGGLYNEQFF

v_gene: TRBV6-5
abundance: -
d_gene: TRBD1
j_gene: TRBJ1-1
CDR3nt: TGTGCCAGCAGTCCACAGGGGGCGTACGGTGAAGCTTTCTTT
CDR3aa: CASSPQGAYGEAFF

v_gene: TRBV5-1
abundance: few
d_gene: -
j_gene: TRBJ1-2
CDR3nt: TGCGCCAGCAGCTCGAACAGTTATGGCTACACCTTC
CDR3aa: CASSSNSYGYTF

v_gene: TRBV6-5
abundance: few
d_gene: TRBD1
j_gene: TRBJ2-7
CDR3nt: TGTGCCAGCAGCCCTTCAGGGGGCAGTTACGAGCAGTACTTC
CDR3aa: CASSPSGGSYEQYF

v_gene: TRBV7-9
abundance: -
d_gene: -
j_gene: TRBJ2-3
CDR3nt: TGTGCCAGCAGCTCCGATGGTACCAGCACAGATACGCAGTATTTT
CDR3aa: CASSSDGTSTDTQYF

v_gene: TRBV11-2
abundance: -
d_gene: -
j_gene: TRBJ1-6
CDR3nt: TGTGCCAGCAGCCATCGGGGCGAAAATTCACCCCTCCACTTT
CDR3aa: CASSHRGENSPLHF

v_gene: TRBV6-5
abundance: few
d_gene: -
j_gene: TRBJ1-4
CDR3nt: TGTGCCAGCAGAGACGTTGCAACTAATGAAAAACTGTTTTTT
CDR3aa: CASRDVATNEKLFF

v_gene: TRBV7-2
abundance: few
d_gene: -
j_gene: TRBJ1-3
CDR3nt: TGTGCCAGCAACTTGGACTTTAGCTCTGGAAACACCATATATTTT
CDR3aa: CASNLDFSSGNTIYF

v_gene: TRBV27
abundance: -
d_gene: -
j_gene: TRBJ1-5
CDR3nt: TGTGCCAGCAGTCCACAGGGAGGGCCCCAGCATTTT
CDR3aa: CASSPQGGPQHF

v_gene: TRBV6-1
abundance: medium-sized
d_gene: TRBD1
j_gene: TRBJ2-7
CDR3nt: TGTGCCAGCAGCCCTTCAGGGGGCAGTTACGAGCAGTACTTC
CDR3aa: CASSPSGGSYEQYF

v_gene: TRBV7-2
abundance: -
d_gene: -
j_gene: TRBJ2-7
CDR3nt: TGTGCCAGCAGCTTAGGGGGACACTACGAGCAGTACTTC
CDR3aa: CASSLGGHYEQYF

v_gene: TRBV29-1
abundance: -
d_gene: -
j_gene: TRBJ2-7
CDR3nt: TGCAGCGTTCCAGCATCCAGCTCCTACGAGCAGTACTTC
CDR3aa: CSVPASSSYEQYF

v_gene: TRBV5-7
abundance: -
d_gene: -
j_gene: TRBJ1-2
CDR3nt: TGTGCCAGCAGCTTTGGTGGCTACACCTTC
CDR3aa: CASSFGGYTF

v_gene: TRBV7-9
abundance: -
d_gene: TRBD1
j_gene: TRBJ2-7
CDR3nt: TGTGCCAGCAGCTTGACAGGGAACGAGCAGTACTTC
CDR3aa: CASSLTGNEQYF

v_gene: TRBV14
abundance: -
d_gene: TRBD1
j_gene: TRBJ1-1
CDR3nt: TGTGCCAGCAGCCGATCAGGGGGTGGAACTGAAGCTTTCTTT
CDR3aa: CASSRSGGGTEAFF

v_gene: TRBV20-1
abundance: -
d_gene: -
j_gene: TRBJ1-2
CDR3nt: TGCAGTGCGTCAGTGTACTATGGCTACACCTTC
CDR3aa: CSASVYYGYTF

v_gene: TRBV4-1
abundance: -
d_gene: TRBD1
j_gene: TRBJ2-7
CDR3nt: TGCGCCAGCAGCCAAGAAACCGGGACAGGGATCTTCGAGCAGTACTTC
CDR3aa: CASSQETGTGIFEQYF

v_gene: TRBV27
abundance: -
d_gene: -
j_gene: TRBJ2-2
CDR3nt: TGTGCCAGCAGTTTTTTGGCCGGGGAGCTGTTTTTT
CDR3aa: CASSFLAGELFF

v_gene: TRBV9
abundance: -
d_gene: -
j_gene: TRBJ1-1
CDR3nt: TGTGCCAGCAGCGTAGCCGTGAACACTGAAGCTTTCTTT
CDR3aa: CASSVAVNTEAFF

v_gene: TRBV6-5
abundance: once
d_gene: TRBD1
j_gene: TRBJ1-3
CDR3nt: TGTGCCAGCAGTAGACAGGGTAGCTCTGGAAACACCATATATTTT
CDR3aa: CASSRQGSSGNTIYF

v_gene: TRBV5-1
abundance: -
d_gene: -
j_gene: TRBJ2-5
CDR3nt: TGCGCCAGCAGCCAGGACACACCGAGGGAGACCCAGTACTTC
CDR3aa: CASSQDTPRETQYF

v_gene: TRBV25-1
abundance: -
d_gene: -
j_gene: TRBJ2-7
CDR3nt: TGTGCCAGCAGTTGGACACCCGACTCCTACGAGCAGTACTTC
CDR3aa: CASSWTPDSYEQYF

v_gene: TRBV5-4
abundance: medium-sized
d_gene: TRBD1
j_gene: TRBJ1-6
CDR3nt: TGTGCCAGCAGCCCGGGACAGGGGGCGCAGGGTTCACCCCTCCACTTT
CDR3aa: CASSPGQGAQGSPLHF

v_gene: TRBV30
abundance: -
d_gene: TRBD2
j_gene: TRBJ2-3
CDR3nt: TGTGCCTGGAAGACCCGGGGGGCAGATACGCAGTATTTT
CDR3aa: CAWKTRGADTQYF

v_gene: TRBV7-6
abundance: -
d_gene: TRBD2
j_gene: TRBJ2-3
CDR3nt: TGTGCCAGCAGCCGTACAACTAGCGGGGGGCCAAGCACAGATACGCAGTATTTT
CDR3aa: CASSRTTSGGPSTDTQYF

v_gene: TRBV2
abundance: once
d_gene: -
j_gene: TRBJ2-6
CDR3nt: TGTGCCCTACAGGAAACATCTGGGGCCAACGTCCTGACTTTC
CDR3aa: CALQETSGANVLTF

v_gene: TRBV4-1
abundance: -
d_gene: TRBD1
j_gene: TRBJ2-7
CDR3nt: TGCGCCAGCAGCCAACTTCCGGACAGGGGTCGAACCTACGAGCAGTACTTC
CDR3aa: CASSQLPDRGRTYEQYF

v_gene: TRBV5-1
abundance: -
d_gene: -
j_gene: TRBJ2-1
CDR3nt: TGCGCCAGCAGCGAACAGGGAGCCAATGAGCAGTTCTTC
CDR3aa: CASSEQGANEQFF

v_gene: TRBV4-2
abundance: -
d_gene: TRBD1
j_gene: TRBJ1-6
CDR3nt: TGTGCCAGCAGCCCGGGACAGGGGGCGCAGGGTTCACCCCTCCACTTT
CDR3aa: CASSPGQGAQGSPLHF

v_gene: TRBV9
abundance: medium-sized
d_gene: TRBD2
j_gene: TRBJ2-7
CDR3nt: TGTGCCAGCAGCGCTGGGGGCGGGGGGTCACGGGAGCAGTACTTC
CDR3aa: CASSAGGGGSREQYF

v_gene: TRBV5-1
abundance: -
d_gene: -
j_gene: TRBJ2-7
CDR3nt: TGCGCCAGCAGTAATAGCCCCGGGGAACCTTTGGGGGCCTACGAGCAGTACTTC
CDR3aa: CASSNSPGEPLGAYEQYF

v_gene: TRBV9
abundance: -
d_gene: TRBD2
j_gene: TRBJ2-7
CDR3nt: TGTGCCAGCAGCGCAACGGGACTAGTGGAATCCGAGCAGTACTTC
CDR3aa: CASSATGLVESEQYF

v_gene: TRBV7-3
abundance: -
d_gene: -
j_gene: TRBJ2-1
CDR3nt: TGTGCCAGCAGCTCCCCCACCGGAGAGCAGTTCTTC
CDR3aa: CASSSPTGEQFF

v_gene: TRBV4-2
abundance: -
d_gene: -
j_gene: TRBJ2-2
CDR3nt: TGTGCCAGCAGCCAAGATTTAGGGGACCGACGGGAGCTGTTTTTT
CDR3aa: CASSQDLGDRRELFF

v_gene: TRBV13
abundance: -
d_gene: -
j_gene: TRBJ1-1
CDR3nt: TGTGCCAGCAGCTGGGGGCAGACGAACACTGAAGCTTTCTTT
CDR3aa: CASSWGQTNTEAFF

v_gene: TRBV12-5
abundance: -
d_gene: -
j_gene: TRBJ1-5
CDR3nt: TGTGCTAGTGGCCCACAGGGAAGTGGAGAGCCCCAGCATTTT
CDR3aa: CASGPQGSGEPQHF

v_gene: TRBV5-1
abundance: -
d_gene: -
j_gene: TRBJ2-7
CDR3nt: TGCGCCAGCAGCTTGGAGGGTTCTCCCTACGAGCAGTACTTC
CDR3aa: CASSLEGSPYEQYF

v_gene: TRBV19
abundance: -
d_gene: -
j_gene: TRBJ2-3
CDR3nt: TGTGCCAGTAGTATAGGGACTCGCACAGATACGCAGTATTTT
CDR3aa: CASSIGTRTDTQYF